This T cell receptor (beta chain) was sequenced during a study of T-cell memory formation after mild COVID-19. Notes on the study in general: Day 15 to 85 contracting clones showed balanced CD4/CD8; day 15 to 37 expanders favored CD4+. Among CD4+ contracting clones, most were CM and EM, and CD8+ ones EMRA. The appearance of some responding clones in pre-infection memory suggested that cross-reactive memory joined.

Trimming took off 2 bases at V and 5 bases at J, with 18 bases between the two ends. The V gene's germline CDR1 is DFQATT and CDR2 SNEGSKA (reference sequence). This CDR3 has 16 residues. TCR alpha and TCR beta cDNA libraries carrying sample barcodes and UMIs came from 5'RACE with constant-segment primers. Each CDR3 protein gets one entry after TCRdb re-called the 5' RACE reads with MiXCR. The sample gives about 430,000 distinct CDR3 sequences, approximately 24% of which show up once; around 8.1% is in the top ten. Comments on this clonotype: The antigen remains undetermined.

Material: PBMCs or a T cell subset sorted from them (not recorded which). The receptor's source is an adult woman who had mild COVID-19 (a few samples of this study predate the infection). Cell type and time point are not known. The chain combines TRBV20-1 with TRBJ2-2; possibly TRBD2 for D (6 bases). The DNA for the CDR3 is TGCAGTGCTAGACCTACCGGGACTCCTAGGACCGGGGAGCTGTTTTTT. This encodes CSARPTGTPRTGELFF.